This section outlines one T cell receptor beta chain sequence together with its context. Its target is unknown. This CDR3 is 18 amino acids long. The V gene end was trimmed by 0 bases and the J gene end by 3 bases; junction bases not matched to a gene: 15. Germline V lookup: CDR1 DFQATT, CDR2 SNEGSKA (reference sequence). Sequence data for DNA of cultured CD4+ T cells were generated by the Oncomine TCR Beta short-read assay. TCRdb analysed the PCR reads with MiXCR anew, one entry per CDR3 protein. The sample contains about 22,000 distinct CDR3 sequences, roughly two fifths of which appear only once. Specified time point: late sampling 161 to 241 days after vaccination in a few convalescent patients. As for treatment: roughly 11-day PBMC culture with coronavirus spike peptide pools or control peptides (ViraFEST assay). The data derive from a study of vaccination and CD4 T cells after COVID-19. Study background: Researchers treated control cultures with a CEFX pool, an HIV-1 Nef pool, or no peptide.

The sequence was obtained from a human donor who had recovered from COVID-19. V usage is TRBV20-1 and J usage is TRBJ1-1; 8 nucleotides line up with TRBD1. The sequences come from CD4+ T cells from blood, cultured in vitro, collected about 7 months after SARS-CoV-2 vaccination. CDR3: CSARDDGQGAPGHTEAFF. As DNA, the CDR3 is TGCAGTGCTAGAGATGACGGACAGGGTGCACCCGGGCACACTGAAGCTTTCTTT.